The clone carrying this T cell receptor (beta chain) was observed many times. There were no patients who had received any treatment before thyroid surgery. TCRdb recomputed clones from the PCR reads via MiXCR. The table includes around 37,000 clones, less than 25% detected once. The sample originates from a study of metastatic and nonmetastatic thyroid tumors. This TCR was recovered from a female donor with papillary thyroid cancer or a benign thyroid nodule (not recorded which). Some clones in this sample may be carry-over from other donors' samples. Sequencing was carried out using blood.

CDR3 bases: TGCGCCAGCAGCCAAGTCGATGCTCTTGGTGGCTACACCTTC. It encodes CASSQVDALGGYTF. The rearrangement uses TRBV4-1 and TRBJ1-2, with unresolved D. The CDR3 covers 14 residues. CDR1 and CDR2 (germline): MGHRA, YSYEKL. The V end was cut by 1 base, the J end by 7 bases, with 13 bases between.